A single sample gave rise to the 27 T cell receptor beta chains below, sequenced in a study of Ad26.COV2.S vaccination and SARS-CoV-2 variants. The sample's treatment: roughly 18 received Ad26.COV2.S at low or high dose, single or two shots; roughly five received placebo; per-sample allocation not given. Day 63 following the first vaccine or placebo injection was when the samples were taken. Produced via immunoSEQ multiplex PCR; TCRdb's table is partial and in-frame only. The top ten hold approximately 5.9% of the sample, which has about 350,000 clones, roughly nine tenths seen once. The specimen comprised peripheral blood, sampled in a trial of Ad26.COV2.S vaccine versus placebo. These receptors originate from a person between 18 and 59 years old who received the Ad26.COV2.S COVID-19 vaccine or a placebo.

This rearrangement joins TRBV7-2 to TRBJ1-5; no clear D gene. The CDR3 is 14 residues long. V gave up 5 bases and J gave up 7 bases, with 15 bases separating them. Per germline, CDR1 SGHTA and CDR2 FQGNSA. As DNA, the CDR3 is TGTGCCAGCAGCAAGGAGTTTTTCGGGCAGCCCCAGCATTTT. This translates into CASSKEFFGQPQHF.

The chain carries TRBV3-1 (or the pseudogene TRBV3-2) and TRBJ2-6; 10 bases map to TRBD1. The CDR3 has 18 amino acids. The V segment lost 6 bases and the J segment 0 bases; nucleotides outside the gene matches: 8. Germline V gene data show CDR1 as LGHDT and CDR2 as YNNKEL (reference sequence). Here the CDR3 DNA reads TGTGCCAGCAGTAAACGACAGGGGGCAAGCTCTGGGGCCAACGTCCTGACTTTC. Its translation: CASSKRQGASSGANVLTF.

This clone was seen many times. The chain links TRBV7-9 to TRBJ2-7; D is unclear. Trimming took 5 bases from V and 6 from J, leaving 20 bases between them. The CDR3 has 15 amino acids. Germline V gives CDR1 SEHNR, CDR2 FQNEAQ (reference sequence). The CDR3 region has the DNA TGTGCCAGCAGCCCCGACACATTAATTAGTGTCGAGCAGTACTTC. Encoded protein: CASSPDTLISVEQYF.

This chain links TRBV6-4 with TRBJ2-2; TRBD1 agrees at 10 bases. Germline CDR1 MRHNA, CDR2 SNTAGT. The CDR3 spans 19 residues. After removal of 2 bases from V and 4 bases from J, the junction contained 13 bases not matched to a gene. Here the CDR3 DNA reads TGTGCCAGCAGTGACCGGGACAGGGGTCCCCTTATGCTCACCGGGGAGCTGTTTTTT. This gives the protein CASSDRDRGPLMLTGELFF.

With respect to this clone: The DNA is left out, because the CDR3 cannot be placed on it with certainty; the CDR3 is given as TCRdb lists it. The chain recombines TRBV7-3 with TRBJ2-3; the D call TRBD1 from the table was never checked on the DNA. Germline values: CDR1 SGHTA, CDR2 FQGTGA. With termini counted, the CDR3 has 23 amino acids. The chain's CDR3 is CASSLNRVLNTDTQYFDLDTQYF.

The chain is built from TRBV7-2 and TRBJ2-5, with 9 bases fitting TRBD1. The V gene's germline CDR1 is SGHTA and CDR2 FQGNSA. This CDR3 has 15 residues. The trim removed 0 bases at V and 5 bases at J, leaving 4 bases unmatched. CDR3 nucleotide sequence: TGTGCCAGCAGCTTAGCGGGACAGGGAGGGGAGACCCAGTACTTC. Encoded protein: CASSLAGQGGETQYF.

The chain employs TRBV7-3 and TRBJ2-7; TRBD1 agrees at 7 bases. V lost 5 bases, J lost 5 bases, and 3 bases stayed unmatched. CDR3 size: 12 residues. From germline, CDR1 is SGHTA and CDR2 FQGTGA. The CDR3 sequence: CASSPTGNEQYF. The CDR3 coding sequence is TGTGCCAGCAGCCCGACAGGGAACGAGCAGTACTTC. Drawing the rest from reference TRBV7-3 and TRBJ2-7, the complete variable domain is GAGVSQTPSNKVTEKGKYVELRCDPISGHTALYWYRQSLGQGPEFLIYFQGTGAADDSGLPNDRFFAVRPEGSVSTLKIQRTERGDSAVYLCASSPTGNEQYFGPGTRLTVT.

The chain couples TRBV5-5 to TRBJ1-6, with TRBD1 as a possible D gene (6 bases). This CDR3 has 17 residues. The germline V gene encodes CDR1 SGHKS and CDR2 YYEKEE (reference sequence). The germline V and J ends were trimmed by 1 base and 0 bases, with 11 bases remaining between them. CDR3 nucleotides: TGTGCCAGCAGCTTGCAGGGGTTAAGCTCCTATAATTCACCCCTCCACTTT. The encoded protein is CASSLQGLSSYNSPLHF. The full variable domain, completed using reference TRBV5-5 and TRBJ1-6, is DAGVTQSPTHLIKTRGQQVTLRCSPISGHKSVSWYQQVLGQGPQFIFQYYEKEERGRGNFPDRFSARQFPNYSSELNVNALLLGDSALYLCASSLQGLSSYNSPLHFGNGTRLTVT.

This clone was seen more than once but under ten times. The chain combines TRBV20-1 with TRBJ1-2; D remains unclear. Per germline, CDR1 DFQATT and CDR2 SNEGSKA (reference sequence). The germline V and J ends were trimmed by 7 bases and 3 bases, with 6 bases remaining between them. The length of the CDR3 is 10 residues. In DNA, the CDR3 is TGCAGTGTAACAGACTATGGCTACACCTTC. The encoded protein is CSVTDYGYTF.

The chain carries TRBV5-4 and TRBJ1-3; 8 positions match TRBD1. J lost 3 bases, V lost 3 bases, and 5 bases had no gene match. CDR1 and CDR2 (germline): SGHNT, YYREEE (reference sequence). The CDR3 runs 15 residues. The CDR3 region has the DNA TGTGCCAGCAGCTCAACAGGGGGGGGTGGAAACACCATATATTTT. Its translation is CASSSTGGGGNTIYF.

The gene calls are TRBV28 and TRBJ1-1; a possible D gene is TRBD1 (5 bases). The CDR3 spans 14 residues. Germline lookup yields CDR1 MDHEN and CDR2 SYDVKM. Trimming left V 4 bases short and J 4 bases short, with 13 bases between. The CDR3 bases are TGTGCCAGCAGTTGGGGCAGTCGATCCACTGAAGCTTTCTTT. As protein: CASSWGSRSTEAFF.

The V gene is TRBV4-2, the J gene TRBJ2-7, with 8 nucleotides matching TRBD2. The CDR3 loop spans 16 amino acids. Germline V gene lookup returns CDR1 LGHNA and CDR2 YNFKEQ. J was trimmed by 1 base and V by 4 bases; bases with no gene match: 9. This CDR3 is CASSPGGREHSYEQYF. In nucleotides, the CDR3 is TGTGCCAGCAGCCCGGGAGGGCGGGAGCATTCCTACGAGCAGTACTTC.

This clone appeared once. The genes are TRBV29-1 and TRBJ1-5; 9 nucleotides align to TRBD1. The CDR3 runs to 15 residues. With 7 bases clipped from V and 2 bases from J, the junction kept 9 bases outside the gene matches. In germline, CDR1 is SQVTM, CDR2 ANQGSEA. CDR3 loop: CSAFTGGAGNQPQHF. CDR3 DNA sequence: TGCAGCGCCTTTACAGGGGGCGCGGGCAATCAGCCCCAGCATTTT.

This chain connects TRBV15 to TRBJ1-6; D unclear. This CDR3 is built from 16 residues. Trimming stripped 3 bases from V and 10 bases from J, with 19 bases between. Germline V CDR1 and CDR2: LNHNV, YYDKDF (reference sequence). DNA of the CDR3: TGTGCCACCAGCAGCGATAGAAGAAACGGAGAGTCACCCCTCCACTTT. It translates to CATSSDRRNGESPLHF.

The chain carries TRBV7-2 and TRBJ1-2; TRBD1 agrees at 8 bases. J gave up 8 bases and V 3 bases, and 8 bases lay outside the gene matches. The V gene's germline CDR1 is SGHTA and CDR2 FQGNSA. The CDR3 length is 14 residues. CDR3 DNA sequence: TGTGCCAGCAGCTTCCGGACAGGGAATGAAGGCTACACCTTC. Translating gives CASSFRTGNEGYTF.

This clone has just a few counts. The chain is built from TRBV7-3 and TRBJ2-7; 9 nucleotides match TRBD1. Germline CDR1 is SGHTA and CDR2 is FQGTGA. The junction had 12 bases not matched to a gene; V was cut back by 3 bases and J by 3 bases. The CDR3 has 17 residues. CDR3 sequence: CASSLGIQGALGYEQYF. DNA for the CDR3: TGTGCCAGCAGCTTGGGAATACAGGGGGCGCTCGGCTACGAGCAGTACTTC.

J is TRBJ1-4 and V is TRBV11-1, with TRBD1 matching over 7 bases. CDR1 and CDR2 (germline): SGHAT, FQDESV (reference sequence). This CDR3 region has 14 residues. V trimming: 6 bases; J trimming: 8 bases; junction bases outside the gene matches: 9. CDR3 nucleotides: TGTGCCAGCAGTGATCGGGACAGAAGGGAAAAACTGTTTTTT. It yields the protein CASSDRDRREKLFF.

J is TRBJ2-1 and V is TRBV7-3, with D perhaps TRBD2 (6 bases). The germline V gene has CDR1 SGHTA and CDR2 FQGTGA. The V and J ends lost 0 bases and 7 bases respectively, with 16 bases between them. This CDR3 spans 16 amino acids. CDR3 sequence reads: CASSLTQVADRNEQFF. DNA for the CDR3: TGTGCCAGCAGCTTAACCCAGGTAGCGGATCGTAATGAGCAGTTCTTC.

The genes are TRBV5-6 and TRBJ2-5, with 15 positions matching TRBD2. The CDR3 has 16 amino acids. CDR1 and CDR2 from the germline V gene are SGHDT and YYEEEE. J lost 6 bases, V lost 3 bases, and 6 bases had no gene match. The CDR3 region is CASSSGTSGRTKTQYF. The CDR3 DNA reads as TGTGCCAGCAGCTCCGGGACTAGCGGGAGGACAAAGACCCAGTACTTC. Together with reference TRBV5-6 and TRBJ2-5, the CDR3 gives the full variable domain: DAGVTQSPTHLIKTRGQQVTLRCSPKSGHDTVSWYQQALGQGPQFIFQYYEEEERQRGNFPDRFSGHQFPNYSSELNVNALLLGDSALYLCASSSGTSGRTKTQYFGPGTRLLVL.

V is TRBV5-4 and J is TRBJ2-7; D might be TRBD1 (6 bases). The CDR3 runs 13 residues. CDR1 and CDR2 (germline): SGHNT, YYREEE (reference sequence). Trimming left V 0 bases short and J 4 bases short, with 8 bases between. The CDR3 DNA is TGTGCCAGCAGCTTGGACAGGGCTTACGAGCAGTACTTC. This encodes CASSLDRAYEQYF.

The chain recombines TRBV2 with TRBJ1-1; 8 bases line up with TRBD1. J gave up 5 bases and V 7 bases, and 9 bases lay outside the gene matches. From germline, CDR1 is SNHLY and CDR2 FYNNEI. The CDR3 runs to 14 residues. CDR3 nucleotide sequence: TGTGCCAGCATTATGGACAGGGTTTCGACTGAAGCTTTCTTT. Amino acid sequence: CASIMDRVSTEAFF. Full variable domain (outside the CDR3, taken from reference TRBV2 and TRBJ1-1): EPEVTQTPSHQVTQMGQEVILRCVPISNHLYFYWYRQILGQKVEFLVSFYNNEISEKSEIFDDQFSVERPDGSNFTLKIRSTKLEDSAMYFCASIMDRVSTEAFFGQGTRLTVV.

A remark on this clone: The identical CDR3 is also encoded by other nucleotide sequences in the sample. The V and J genes are TRBV5-1 and TRBJ2-5; D remains unclear. Germline CDR1 is SGHRS and CDR2 is YFSETQ. V was cut by 0 bases and J by 2 bases, with 8 bases left in between. The CDR3 contains 14 residues. CDR3 in DNA: TGCGCCAGCAGCTTGGAGACTCTACAAGAGACCCAGTACTTC. This encodes CASSLETLQETQYF. Filled out from reference TRBV5-1 and TRBJ2-5, the complete variable domain reads KAGVTQTPRYLIKTRGQQVTLSCSPISGHRSVSWYQQTPGQGLQFLFEYFSETQRNKGNFPGRFSGRQFSNSRSEMNVSTLELGDSALYLCASSLETLQETQYFGPGTRLLVL.

The genes are TRBV2 and TRBJ2-1; TRBD2 matches at 7 bases. The germline gives CDR1 SNHLY, CDR2 FYNNEI. V lost 7 bases and J lost 7; bases outside the gene matches: 10. This CDR3 has 14 residues. CDR3: CASILGGSKNEQFF. The CDR3 region has the DNA TGTGCCAGCATCCTGGGGGGGAGTAAGAATGAGCAGTTCTTC.

The chain employs TRBV4-3 and TRBJ2-4; TRBD1 matches at 10 bases. This CDR3 spans 20 amino acids. Losses at the gene ends were 3 bases for V and 3 bases for J; bases not matched to a gene: 17. The germline V gene has CDR1 LGHNA and CDR2 YSLEER. CDR3 DNA sequence: TGCGCCAGCAGCCACTCCGGGACAGGGGTTAGTATTGGGCTCAAAAACATTCAGTACTTC. Amino acid sequence: CASSHSGTGVSIGLKNIQYF.

In DNA, the CDR3 is TGCGCCAGCAGTCCCGCCCGCGGGGGAGTCTCAGATACGCAGTATTTT. Its translation: CASSPARGGVSDTQYF. The chain links TRBV10-2 to TRBJ2-3; 7 positions match TRBD2. V was clipped by 5 bases and J by 4 bases; unmatched bases: 12. The CDR3 extends over 16 amino acids. Germline CDR1 and CDR2: WSHSY and SAAADI.

This clone appeared once. This chain joins TRBV5-1 and TRBJ1-1, with unresolved D. Germline assignment: CDR1 SGHRS and CDR2 YFSETQ. This CDR3 has 13 amino acids. V was pared by 4 bases and J by 4 bases, with 11 bases between. The CDR3 region is CASSQEVLTEAFF. CDR3 in DNA: TGCGCCAGCAGCCAGGAGGTCCTCACTGAAGCTTTCTTT.

J is TRBJ2-5 and V is TRBV29-1; D remains unclear. V was shortened by 5 bases and J by 1 base, with 5 bases between the two germline ends. Germline V gives CDR1 SQVTM, CDR2 ANQGSEA. The CDR3 sequence is 11 residues long. CDR3 DNA: TGCAGCGTTAGGAGCCAAGAGACCCAGTACTTC. Residues: CSVRSQETQYF.